This section outlines one T cell receptor (beta chain) sequence together with its context. Its matching antigen is unknown. The data originate from a study of shared clonotypes between healthy human individuals. Whole-study findings and limits: Though the depth was large, rarefaction showed that sorted-subset sequencing was incomplete.

J lost 5 bases, V lost 1 base, and 4 bases had no gene match. CDR1 and CDR2 (germline): MGHRA, YSYEKL. The CDR3 is 16 residues long. Naive CD8 cells comprised CD45RO-negative, CCR7-positively selected cells, excluding terminally differentiated effector memory CD45RA+ cells. Profiling relied on immunoSEQ multiplex PCR, and the TCRdb table lists in-frame clones only, not all of them. The profile shows around 1,900,000 clones, around 93% of them singletons. The receptor's source is a man aged 18-30 years in good health. Some clones in this sample may be carry-over from other donors' samples. Sequenced: naive CD8+ T cells from PBMCs. V usage is TRBV4-1 and J usage is TRBJ2-2; 10 bases agree with TRBD2. CDR3: CASSQVQREGTGELFF. For the CDR3, the DNA is TGCGCCAGCAGCCAAGTCCAGCGGGAGGGGACCGGGGAGCTGTTTTTT.